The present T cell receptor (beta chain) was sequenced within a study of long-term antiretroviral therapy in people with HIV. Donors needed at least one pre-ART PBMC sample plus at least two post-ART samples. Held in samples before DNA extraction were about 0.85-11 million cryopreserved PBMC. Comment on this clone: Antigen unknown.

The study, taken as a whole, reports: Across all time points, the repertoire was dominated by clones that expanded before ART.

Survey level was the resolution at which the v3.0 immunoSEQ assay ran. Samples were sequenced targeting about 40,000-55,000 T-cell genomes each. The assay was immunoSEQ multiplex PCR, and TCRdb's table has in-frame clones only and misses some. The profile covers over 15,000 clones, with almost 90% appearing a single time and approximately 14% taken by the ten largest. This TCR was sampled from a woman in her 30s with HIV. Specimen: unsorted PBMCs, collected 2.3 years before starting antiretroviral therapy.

This chain's CDR3 is CAWSRTSEIQYF. CDR3 in DNA: TGTGCCTGGAGTCGGACCAGCGAAATTCAGTACTTC. This sequence joins TRBV30 and TRBJ2-4, with no clear D. CDR1 is GTSNPN, CDR2 SVGIG, per germline (reference sequence). The CDR3 consists of 12 residues. V lost 2 bases and J lost 10, with 12 bases in between.